A selection of T cell receptor beta chains follows, all from one sample in a study of control samples from healthy donors and cancer patients. Clones were sequenced by immunoSEQ multiplex PCR, and TCRdb holds only the in-frame ones, with some missing. The sample holds about 190,000 clones, 80% to 95% seen once. The sample consisted of blood. The source of these receptors is a young man in good health. Both conserved end residues are part of each CDR3. The order of the fields is clone size, D gene, V gene, J gene, CDR3 protein, CDR3 DNA. D genes are given only for firm matches. Only some rows state a clone size, as once, few, many or a class for expanded clones.

>NA|TRBD1|TRBV15|TRBJ1-2
CATSREGQPGAYYGYTF
TGTGCCACCAGCAGAGAGGGACAGCCAGGGGCTTACTATGGCTACACCTTC
>NA|NA|TRBV7-9|TRBJ1-1
CASSLGGAFEAFF
TGTGCCAGCAGCTTAGGAGGGGCTTTTGAAGCTTTCTTT
>NA|NA|TRBV27|TRBJ1-6
CASSLSLGYSWQKNSPLHF
TGTGCCAGCAGTTTATCATTAGGATACTCGTGGCAGAAAAATTCACCCCTCCACTTT
>NA|NA|TRBV6-5|TRBJ2-3
CASSSSGDTQYF
TGTGCCAGCAGTTCCTCAGGGGATACGCAGTATTTT
>NA|NA|TRBV27|TRBJ1-1
CATGSGRMNTEAFF
TGTGCCACCGGGAGCGGAAGAATGAACACTGAAGCTTTCTTT
>NA|NA|TRBV5-1|TRBJ2-2
CASTEVNTGELFF
TGCGCCAGCACTGAGGTTAACACCGGGGAGCTGTTTTTT
>NA|TRBD2|TRBV6-5|TRBJ2-1
CASRARLAGGNEQFF
TGTGCCAGCAGGGCGAGATTAGCGGGGGGTAATGAGCAGTTCTTC
>NA|NA|TRBV2|TRBJ2-5
CASPDSIQETQYF
TGTGCCAGTCCGGACAGTATACAAGAGACCCAGTACTTC
>once|NA|TRBV24-1|TRBJ2-2
CATSTGGGWIGTGELFF
TGTGCCACCAGCACGGGCGGGGGCTGGATAGGGACCGGGGAGCTGTTTTTT
>NA|TRBD2|TRBV19|TRBJ2-1
CASSLSWGGAGNEQFF
TGTGCCAGTAGTCTTAGTTGGGGGGGTGCCGGCAATGAGCAGTTCTTC
>NA|NA|TRBV2|TRBJ1-5
CASSYTIGQPQHF
TGTGCCAGCAGCTATACTATCGGCCAGCCCCAGCATTTT
>NA|NA|TRBV6-6|TRBJ2-7
CASRMGVSKTYEQYF
TGTGCCAGCAGGATGGGGGTCTCCAAAACCTACGAGCAGTACTTC
>NA|NA|TRBV3-1/TRBV3-2|TRBJ1-6
CASSSGPISNSPLHF
TGTGCCAGCAGCTCGGGACCGATCAGCAATTCACCCCTCCACTTT
>NA|NA|TRBV6-5|TRBJ2-1
CASRLNLYNEQFF
TGTGCCAGCAGGCTGAACCTTTACAATGAGCAGTTCTTC
>NA|NA|TRBV7-9|TRBJ2-2
CASSPTATGELFF
TGTGCCAGCAGCCCAACAGCCACCGGGGAGCTGTTTTTT
>NA|TRBD1|TRBV5-1|TRBJ1-5
CASSTGTGNQPQHF
TGCGCCAGCAGCACAGGGACAGGAAATCAGCCCCAGCATTTT
>once|NA|TRBV5-6|TRBJ1-5
CASSFEGGQPQHF
TGTGCCAGCAGCTTCGAGGGGGGCCAGCCCCAGCATTTT
>NA|NA|TRBV7-3|TRBJ2-3
CASGSRGPTDTQYF
TGTGCCAGCGGGTCGCGGGGGCCCACAGATACGCAGTATTTT
>few|TRBD2|TRBV10-2|TRBJ2-7
CASSATSGGFYEQYF
TGCGCCAGCAGTGCTACTAGCGGGGGGTTCTACGAGCAGTACTTC
>NA|NA|TRBV12-3/TRBV12-4|TRBJ2-7
CASSPGLYEQYF
TGTGCCAGCAGTCCAGGGCTCTACGAGCAGTACTTC
>NA|TRBD2|TRBV9|TRBJ2-7
CASSADRGAYEQYF
TGTGCCAGCAGCGCAGATCGGGGGGCCTACGAGCAGTACTTC
>NA|TRBD1|TRBV30|TRBJ1-5
CAWSTGQGYQPQHF
TGTGCCTGGAGTACGGGACAGGGGTATCAGCCCCAGCATTTT
>NA|NA|TRBV5-1|TRBJ2-7
CASSLEPGTPSYEQYF
TGCGCCAGCAGCTTGGAACCCGGGACACCCTCCTACGAGCAGTACTTC
>NA|NA|TRBV19|TRBJ1-5
CASSNGGQPQHF
TGTGCCAGTAGTAATGGGGGTCAGCCCCAGCATTTT
>once|NA|TRBV6-6|TRBJ1-2
CAARGSNYGYTF
TGTGCCGCCCGGGGGTCTAACTATGGCTACACCTTC
>NA|TRBD2|TRBV27|TRBJ2-3
CASSFRLAGGTQYF
TGTGCCAGCAGTTTCCGACTAGCGGGGGGAACGCAGTATTTT
>NA|NA|TRBV19|TRBJ2-7
CASSIKGYEQYF
TGTGCCAGTAGTATTAAGGGGTACGAGCAGTACTTC
>NA|NA|TRBV10-3|TRBJ1-5
CAISSNPTRDQPQHF
TGTGCCATCTCGTCCAATCCGACCCGCGATCAGCCCCAGCATTTT